One sample yielded the 9 T cell receptor beta chains listed below, sequenced in a study of T cells in Graves' hyperthyroidism and ophthalmopathy. Amplification of TCR beta CDR3 regions used RNA as the template. A first-round RT-PCR of the TCR CDR3 used the HTBI primer set. From the multiplex PCR reads, TCRdb called clonotypes with MiXCR, one entry per CDR3 protein. The sample holds about 700,000 distinct CDR3 sequences, roughly 15% seen once. What was sequenced was blood. The receptors shown here come from a young woman with Graves' hyperthyroidism.

This clonotype has ten or more counts. The chain carries TRBV6-2 or TRBV6-3 and TRBJ2-5; D is perhaps TRBD1 (5 bases). The ends were cut back, 6 bases at V and 2 bases at J, with 10 bases in the middle. The CDR3 has 13 amino acids. The germline V gene encodes CDR1 MNHEY and CDR2 SVGEGT. The CDR3 is CASRVTGQETQYF. The CDR3 nucleotides are TGTGCCAGCAGAGTTACAGGTCAAGAGACCCAGTACTTC.

The rearrangement uses TRBV6-1 and TRBJ2-7; maybe TRBD1 (8 bases). Trimming left V 6 bases short and J 4 bases short, with 28 bases between. The CDR3 is 18 residues long. CDR1 and CDR2 from the germline V gene are MNHNS and SASEGT. The CDR3 loop reads CASRRGQGRRRERYEQYF. For the CDR3, the DNA is TGTGCCAGCAGAAGAGGACAGGGAAGGAGGCGGGAGCGGTACGAGCAGTACTTC.

Ten or more counts support this clonotype. V usage is TRBV11-2 and J usage is TRBJ2-3, with 7 nucleotides matching TRBD2. This CDR3 region has 18 residues. The ends lost 3 bases at V and 4 bases at J; junction bases unmatched: 16. Germline loops: CDR1 SGHAT, CDR2 FQNNGV. The CDR3: CASSFKEGDARGADTQYF. The DNA of the CDR3 is TGTGCCAGCAGCTTTAAGGAGGGAGACGCTCGGGGGGCAGATACGCAGTATTTT.

This clonotype was seen ten or more times. J is TRBJ1-5 and V is TRBV7-2; D is perhaps TRBD1 (6 bases). Trimming took 3 bases from V and 9 from J, leaving 21 bases between them. Looked up from germline, CDR1 is SGHTA and CDR2 is FQGNSA. This CDR3 is 16 amino acids long. This CDR3 is CASSFAGQGLGGPQHF. The CDR3 DNA reads as TGTGCCAGCAGCTTCGCAGGGCAGGGGTTGGGTGGGCCCCAGCATTTT.

In its sample, this clonotype was seen many times. DNA for the CDR3: TGTGCCAGCAGTTACTTGGCGGGAGATACAGATACGCAGTATTTT. This translates into CASSYLAGDTDTQYF. This chain connects TRBV6-2 or TRBV6-3 to TRBJ2-3, with 7 bases identical to TRBD2. V trimming: 1 base; J trimming: 3 bases; junction bases outside the gene matches: 4. This CDR3 is 15 amino acids long. Germline V lookup: CDR1 MNHEY, CDR2 SVGEGT.

CDR3 loop: CASSVAAGGYTF. CDR3 coding DNA: TGTGCCAGCAGCGTAGCTGCGGGTGGCTACACCTTC. The rearrangement uses TRBV9 and TRBJ1-2, with D unclear. The CDR3 spans 12 residues. Trimming cost V 0 bases and J 7 bases, with 7 bases left between them. The germline V gene has CDR1 SGDLS and CDR2 YYNGEE.

This clonotype was counted at least ten times. The chain couples TRBV13 to TRBJ2-3; D is possibly TRBD2 (6 bases). Per the germline V gene, CDR1 is PRHDT and CDR2 is FYEKMQ (reference sequence). V gave up 4 bases and J gave up 2 bases, with 16 bases separating them. This CDR3 has 16 amino acids. CDR3 residues: CASSSLAGSYTDTQYF. CDR3 nucleotide sequence: TGTGCCAGCAGCTCTCTGGCGGGAAGTTACACAGATACGCAGTATTTT.

This clonotype showed up many times. The chain joins TRBV6-1 to TRBJ1-5; D is ambiguous. Germline V lookup: CDR1 MNHNS, CDR2 SASEGT. This CDR3 has 15 amino acids. Trimming stripped 0 bases from V and 4 bases from J, with 10 bases between. The CDR3 sequence: CASSEALGSNQPQHF. CDR3 nucleotide sequence: TGTGCCAGCAGTGAAGCGCTTGGGTCTAATCAGCCCCAGCATTTT.

At least ten counts were recorded for this clonotype. The CDR3 DNA is TGTGCCAGCAGTTTCTCAGGGTTTCAAGAGACCCAGTACTTC. Translating it yields CASSFSGFQETQYF. V is TRBV12-3 or TRBV12-4 and J is TRBJ2-5, with D perhaps matching TRBD1 (5 bases). This CDR3 contains 14 residues. Trimming stripped 3 bases from V and 2 bases from J, with 10 bases between.